This T cell receptor beta chain was sequenced in a study of cytomegalovirus exposure and HLA in healthy donors. Study background: In an earlier analysis, 95 million to 130 million unique TCR beta sequences were found from about 190 million T cells. Most genotyped donors, about four fifths of 398, had Caucasian-associated genetic ancestry.

Germline CDR1 reads SGHAT; CDR2 reads FQNNGV. V lost 6 bases and J 1 base, leaving 7 bases between the germline ends. The CDR3 extends over 13 amino acids. A multiplex PCR was run with 60 Vbeta primers and 13 Jbeta primers. Only in-frame clones appear in the TCRdb table, and some are missing; sequencing was by immunoSEQ multiplex PCR. Of 64,000 or so clones listed, about two thirds are singletons. Healthy bone marrow donors made up the donor group. Study-wide results and limits: Among the most significant clusters, several appeared linked to common viral pathogens in a later analysis.

In the case of this clone: Antigen specificity is unknown.

Sequencing input: PBMCs. The J gene is TRBJ1-3, the V gene TRBV11-2; no reliable D call. This sequence was found in a woman between 45 and 65 years old in good health and CMV-seropositive. CDR3 DNA sequence: TGTGCCAGCAGAGCACTGTCTGGAAACACCATATATTTT. It specifies CASRALSGNTIYF.